The subject of this entry is one TCR beta chain. Its antigen is not identified. V was pared by 6 bases and J by 2 bases, with 14 bases between. This CDR3 comprises 14 residues. Germline loops: CDR1 MNHEY, CDR2 SMNVEV (reference sequence). The data were taken from a study of cytomegalovirus exposure and HLA in healthy donors. Broader study findings: TCR beta V- and J-gene trimming was later associated with a missense DCLRE1C variant. Cytomegalovirus status was reportedly diagnosed by the classifier with high specificity and sensitivity. Indistinguishability led to the exclusion of some V segments, TRBV6-2 and TRBV6-3 included. The study recorded more than 150 TCR beta chains that were cytomegalovirus-associated.

This PCR relied on a set of 60 Vbeta primers and 13 Jbeta primers. The method was immunoSEQ multiplex PCR; TCRdb's version includes in-frame clones alone and lacks a portion of them. The repertoire holds 150,000 or so clones, with roughly 68% as singletons. The chain joins TRBV27 to TRBJ2-7; D is perhaps TRBD2 (6 bases). The sequence was obtained from a man aged 30 to 45 in good health and CMV-seropositive. The sequenced material came from PBMCs. CDR3 loop: CASRDRGFAYEQYF. The CDR3 DNA reads as TGTGCCAGCAGGGACCGGGGGTTTGCCTACGAGCAGTACTTC.